The 31 T cell receptor beta chains listed next were all sequenced from one sample in a study of T cells after posttransplantation cyclophosphamide. Assay: immunoSEQ multiplex PCR; the TCRdb copy retains only in-frame clones and omits some. Observed are tens of thousands of clones, no singletons, with the top ten taking around 2.1%. The sequenced sample was PBMCs. All receptors come from a man aged 35-49 years in good health, CMV-negative, and a related stem cell transplant donor.

This clone has at least ten counts. J is TRBJ1-3 and V is TRBV28, with 8 bases fitting TRBD1. Per germline, CDR1 MDHEN and CDR2 SYDVKM. The V gene end was trimmed by 5 bases and the J gene end by 6 bases; junction bases not matched to a gene: 9. This CDR3 has 15 amino acids. The CDR3 DNA reads as TGTGCCAGCAGTCCCATGGACAGGGAGGAAAACACCATATATTTT. It specifies CASSPMDREENTIYF.

The rearrangement joins TRBV4-2 to TRBJ1-1; 10 bases fit TRBD1. This CDR3 region has 16 residues. Germline CDR1 is LGHNA and CDR2 is YNFKEQ. Losses at the gene ends were 0 bases for V and 9 bases for J; bases not matched to a gene: 10. The CDR3 sequence is CASSQEGRQGARQAFF. CDR3 coding DNA: TGTGCCAGCAGCCAAGAAGGGAGACAGGGGGCGCGTCAAGCTTTCTTT.

The sample holds many counts of this clone. The chain combines TRBV9 with TRBJ1-1; maybe TRBD1 (6 bases). V dropped 0 bases and J dropped 8 bases, with 14 bases sitting between them. Germline V gene data show CDR1 as SGDLS and CDR2 as YYNGEE. The CDR3 is made up of 14 amino acids. CDR3 loop: CASSVGALGTEAFF. DNA for the CDR3: TGTGCCAGCAGCGTAGGGGCGCTGGGGACAGAAGCTTTCTTT.

This clone came up many times. The chain combines TRBV18 with TRBJ2-1; 11 bases are a match to TRBD2. From germline, CDR1 is KGHSH and CDR2 LQKENI. This CDR3 has 16 amino acids. Trimming cost V 1 base and J 5 bases; bases outside gene matches: 4. For the CDR3, the DNA is TGTGCCAGCTCACCACTGACTAGCGGGGTTAACAATGAGCAGTTCTTC. It encodes CASSPLTSGVNNEQFF.

This clone has at least ten counts. The chain employs TRBV5-1 and TRBJ2-5; D is unclear. V dropped 0 bases and J dropped 2 bases, with 11 bases sitting between them. The CDR3 totals 15 residues. Germline V gene sequence: CDR1 SGHRS, CDR2 YFSETQ. The CDR3 bases are TGCGCCAGCAGCTTGGGTCCCAGGAAACAAGAGACCCAGTACTTC. As protein: CASSLGPRKQETQYF.

This clone came up a few times. V and J are TRBV30 and TRBJ2-1, with a weak D call TRBD2 (5 bases). This CDR3 is built from 13 residues. The germline gives CDR1 GTSNPN, CDR2 SVGIG (reference sequence). V lost 4 bases to trimming and J lost 8 bases, with 15 bases between them. CDR3 sequence (DNA): TGTGCCTGGAACCCGTCCCCAGCGGATGAGCAGTTCTTC. Its protein is CAWNPSPADEQFF.

This clone was observed many times. CDR3 sequence (DNA): TGTGCCAGCAGCTTAGGGGGAGGACACTTTAAATACAATGAGCAGTTCTTC. It codes for CASSLGGGHFKYNEQFF. The chain employs TRBV13 and TRBJ2-1, with TRBD2 as a possible D gene (6 bases). CDR1 PRHDT and CDR2 FYEKMQ come from the germline V gene (reference sequence). Trimming took 0 bases from V and 4 from J, leaving 16 bases between them. The CDR3 is 17 residues long. Combining the CDR3 with reference TRBV13 and TRBJ2-1 gives the whole variable domain AAGVIQSPRHLIKEKRETATLKCYPIPRHDTVYWYQQGPGQDPQFLISFYEKMQSDKGSIPDRFSAQQFSDYHSELNMSSLELGDSALYFCASSLGGGHFKYNEQFFGPGTRLTVL.

This clone was observed many times. This rearrangement joins TRBV7-3 to TRBJ1-1; no reliable D call. Trimming cost V 5 bases and J 0 bases, with 7 bases left between them. Germline lookup yields CDR1 SGHTA and CDR2 FQGTGA. CDR3 size: 13 residues. The DNA for the CDR3 is TGTGCCAGCAGCCCAGATGTGAACACTGAAGCTTTCTTT. Its translation is CASSPDVNTEAFF.

This clone was seen ten or more times. The V and J genes are TRBV18 and TRBJ2-5; D remains ambiguous. The CDR3 totals 13 residues. V was shortened by 2 bases and J by 3 bases, with 7 bases between the two germline ends. CDR1 and CDR2 (germline): KGHSH, LQKENI. CDR3 sequence reads: CASSPESKETQYF. The DNA of the CDR3 is TGTGCCAGCTCACCAGAGTCGAAAGAGACCCAGTACTTC.

This clone occurred many times. V is TRBV6-1 and J is TRBJ1-6; possibly TRBD1 for D (5 bases). The ends were cut back, 3 bases at V and 7 bases at J, with 13 bases in the middle. Germline loops: CDR1 MNHNS, CDR2 SASEGT. This CDR3 is 15 amino acids long. The CDR3 here is CASSESYRSNSPLHF. CDR3 sequence (DNA): TGTGCCAGCAGTGAGTCTTACAGGTCGAATTCACCCCTCCACTTT.

This clone was detected many times. Here the CDR3 DNA reads TGTGCCAGCTCACCAGGAGGAAAGCAGTTCTTC. Amino acid sequence: CASSPGGKQFF. The chain recombines TRBV18 with TRBJ2-1; D might be TRBD2 (5 bases). CDR1 is KGHSH and CDR2 is LQKENI in the germline V gene. There are 11 residues in the CDR3. Trimming took 2 bases from V and 11 from J, leaving 7 bases between them.

The genes are TRBV19 and TRBJ2-6, with 8 bases aligning to TRBD2. The CDR3 spans 19 residues. The trim removed 3 bases at V and 0 bases at J, leaving 10 bases unmatched. Germline V gene data show CDR1 as LNHDA and CDR2 as SQIVND (reference sequence). CDR3 in DNA: TGTGCCAGTAGTATGCGCGCTAGCGGGTTAAGCTCTGGGGCCAACGTCCTGACTTTC. It specifies CASSMRASGLSSGANVLTF.

There are many counts of this clone. This sequence joins TRBV7-6 and TRBJ2-1; TRBD2 might be the D (5 bases). CDR1 and CDR2 (germline): SGHVS, FNYEAQ. V was clipped by 3 bases and J by 3 bases, with 12 bases between them. This CDR3 comprises 15 residues. The CDR3 DNA is TGTGCCAGCAGCTTTAGTGGTGGGAGCTACAATGAGCAGTTCTTC. Translation gives CASSFSGGSYNEQFF.

This clone was seen repeatedly, ten times or more. The chain links TRBV10-1 to TRBJ2-7; D is possibly TRBD1 (6 bases). This CDR3 is 16 amino acids long. Germline-derived CDR1 and CDR2 are WNHNN and SYGVQD (reference sequence). V gave up 0 bases and J gave up 0 bases, with 12 bases separating them. Here the CDR3 reads CASSESRGGSSYEQYF. CDR3 in DNA: TGCGCCAGCAGTGAGTCGAGAGGGGGATCCTCCTACGAGCAGTACTTC.

This sequence joins TRBV7-3 and TRBJ2-7; 7 bases align to TRBD2. V lost 4 bases, J lost 3 bases, and 9 bases stayed unmatched. CDR3 length: 15 amino acids. Germline values: CDR1 SGHTA, CDR2 FQGTGA. CDR3: CASSWGGWEVYEQYV. Here the CDR3 DNA reads TGTGCCAGCAGCTGGGGGGGGTGGGAGGTCTACGAGCAGTACGTC.

Many counts were recorded for this clone. This rearrangement joins TRBV18 to TRBJ1-5; D is perhaps TRBD1 (6 bases). In germline, CDR1 is KGHSH, CDR2 LQKENI. The CDR3 is 16 residues long. V shed 5 bases and J shed 2 bases, with 16 bases lying between them. CDR3 DNA sequence: TGTGCCAGCTCAATAACCTGGACAGAGCGCAATCAGCCCCAGCATTTT. Its translation is CASSITWTERNQPQHF.

This clone was recorded many times. V is TRBV5-6 and J is TRBJ1-5; D not resolved. CDR1 and CDR2 (germline): SGHDT, YYEEEE. Trimming pared 1 base from V and 1 base from J, leaving 12 bases between. The CDR3 is 16 residues long. The CDR3 DNA reads as TGTGCCAGCAGCTTGATGGGGAGGGCGAGCAATCAGCCCCAGCATTTT. This gives the protein CASSLMGRASNQPQHF. The entire variable domain, with the rest obtained from reference TRBV5-6 and TRBJ1-5, is as follows: DAGVTQSPTHLIKTRGQQVTLRCSPKSGHDTVSWYQQALGQGPQFIFQYYEEEERQRGNFPDRFSGHQFPNYSSELNVNALLLGDSALYLCASSLMGRASNQPQHFGDGTRLSIL.

This clone was recorded a few times. The rearrangement uses TRBV6-5 and TRBJ1-4; no reliable D call. The CDR3 is made up of 16 amino acids. Between the trimmed V and J ends, which lost 4 bases and 0 bases, there was a span of 12 bases. Germline V CDR1 and CDR2: MNHEY, SVGAGI. This CDR3 is CASSSLPLTTNEKLFF. Here the CDR3 DNA reads TGTGCCAGCAGTTCCCTGCCACTAACAACTAATGAAAAACTGTTTTTT.

The sample holds many counts of this clone. This sequence joins TRBV10-1 and TRBJ1-5; D unresolved. V gave up 6 bases and J gave up 2 bases, with 8 bases separating them. Germline V gene data show CDR1 as WNHNN and CDR2 as SYGVQD (reference sequence). The CDR3 runs 13 residues. DNA of the CDR3: TGCGCCAGCAGACAGTGGGGCAATCAGCCCCAGCATTTT. Encoded protein: CASRQWGNQPQHF.

The V gene is TRBV27, the J gene TRBJ2-7; D uncertain. Trimming took 2 bases from V and 7 from J, leaving 12 bases between them. CDR1 and CDR2 (germline): MNHEY, SMNVEV (reference sequence). The CDR3 consists of 13 residues. CDR3 protein: CASSLTSSGEQYV. CDR3 nucleotide sequence: TGTGCCAGCAGTTTAACCTCATCTGGAGAGCAGTACGTC.

There are a few counts of this clone. This sequence joins TRBV4-3 and TRBJ2-1, with 12 bases that match TRBD2. The CDR3 length is 14 residues. The germline V gene has CDR1 LGHNA and CDR2 YSLEER. Unmatched junction bases numbered 7, after V lost 0 bases and J lost 16 bases. CDR3 in DNA: TGCGCCAGCAGCCAAGATAATGGACTAGCGGGATTATTCTTC. It yields the protein CASSQDNGLAGLFF.

This chain links TRBV9 with TRBJ2-7; no definite D call. The CDR3 contains 14 residues. Germline V lookup: CDR1 SGDLS, CDR2 YYNGEE. V was cut by 0 bases and J by 0 bases, with 7 bases left in between. The CDR3 reads CASSVVGSSYEQYF. The CDR3 bases are TGTGCCAGCAGCGTAGTTGGCAGCTCCTACGAGCAGTACTTC. Complete variable domain (other parts from reference TRBV9 and TRBJ2-7): DSGVTQTPKHLITATGQRVTLRCSPRSGDLSVYWYQQSLDQGLQFLIQYYNGEERAKGNILERFSAQQFPDLHSELNLSSLELGDSALYFCASSVVGSSYEQYFGPGTRLTVT.

This clone occurred many times. The chain has TRBV27 and TRBJ2-7, with 10 bases that match TRBD1. Per germline, CDR1 MNHEY and CDR2 SMNVEV (reference sequence). V gave up 5 bases and J gave up 3 bases; unmatched junction bases: 7. The CDR3 is made up of 15 amino acids. The DNA of the CDR3 is TGTGCCAGCAGTCTGCCCGGACAGGGGGTCTACGAGCAGTACGTC. Protein product: CASSLPGQGVYEQYV.

This clone was detected ten times or more. V gene TRBV19 combines with J gene TRBJ1-5, with D possibly being TRBD1 (6 bases). The CDR3 extends over 14 amino acids. Germline V lookup: CDR1 LNHDA, CDR2 SQIVND (reference sequence). V was clipped by 6 bases and J by 3 bases, with 12 bases between them. CDR3 nucleotide sequence: TGTGCCAGTAGGGAGGGGGGGGTCAATCAGCCCCAGCATTTT. Its protein is CASREGGVNQPQHF.

The sample holds many counts of this clone. V is TRBV10-2 and J is TRBJ1-2, with D perhaps matching TRBD1 (6 bases). V shed 3 bases and J shed 4 bases, with 12 bases lying between them. The germline CDR1 and CDR2 sequences are WSHSY and SAAADI. The CDR3 runs to 14 residues. For the CDR3, the DNA is TGCGCCAGCAGTGATATAGGGGGATCCTATGGCTACACCTTC. Its protein is CASSDIGGSYGYTF.

At least ten counts were recorded for this clone. The genes are TRBV7-2 and TRBJ1-5; D unresolved. The V gene's germline CDR1 is SGHTA and CDR2 FQGNSA. The V end was cut by 5 bases, the J end by 0 bases, with 17 bases between. The CDR3 sequence is 17 residues long. The CDR3 DNA sequence: TGTGCCAGCAGCCCTTACGGAGCGGGGTATAGCAATCAGCCCCAGCATTTT. It encodes CASSPYGAGYSNQPQHF.

Ten or more counts support this clone. The chain carries TRBV7-3 and TRBJ2-2; D not resolved. The germline V gene has CDR1 SGHTA and CDR2 FQGTGA. There are 15 residues in the CDR3. The V end was cut by 1 base, the J end by 0 bases, with 6 bases between. CDR3 bases: TGTGCCAGCAGCTTAAAGTCAGCGAACACCGGGGAGCTGTTTTTT. It translates to CASSLKSANTGELFF.

This clone was recorded at least ten times. This sequence joins TRBV7-2 and TRBJ2-5, with 8 nucleotides matching TRBD2. The CDR3 extends over 15 amino acids. V lost 5 bases to trimming and J lost 6 bases; unmatched junction nucleotides: 11. From germline, CDR1 is SGHTA and CDR2 FQGNSA. The DNA of the CDR3 is TGTGCCAGCAGCCCGGGACTAGTGGGACAACAGACCCAGTACTTC. This translates into CASSPGLVGQQTQYF.

This clone was found a few times. This chain joins TRBV7-9 and TRBJ2-5; 7 nucleotides match TRBD1. The V gene's germline CDR1 is SEHNR and CDR2 FQNEAQ (reference sequence). V was clipped by 5 bases and J by 4 bases; unmatched bases: 7. The CDR3 runs 14 residues. CDR3 in DNA: TGTGCCAGCAGCAGACAGGGTTTAGGAGAGACCCAGTACTTC. It encodes CASSRQGLGETQYF.

This clone was seen repeatedly, ten times or more. CDR3 protein: CASSQVGGKDREDEKLFF. CDR3 coding DNA: TGCGCCAGCAGCCAAGTAGGGGGTAAGGACAGGGAAGATGAAAAACTGTTTTTT. The chain joins TRBV4-1 to TRBJ1-4; 8 bases map to TRBD1. This CDR3 has 18 residues. Looked up from germline, CDR1 is MGHRA and CDR2 is YSYEKL. With V trimmed by 1 base and J by 6 bases, 13 bases remained unmatched.

This clone was picked up many times. The chain joins TRBV19 to TRBJ2-3; 11 nucleotides align to TRBD1. Per germline, CDR1 LNHDA and CDR2 SQIVND (reference sequence). This CDR3 has 14 residues. Losses at the gene ends were 4 bases for V and 4 bases for J; bases not matched to a gene: 1. This chain's CDR3 is CASSTGQGADTQYF. CDR3 coding DNA: TGTGCCAGTAGTACGGGACAGGGGGCAGATACGCAGTATTTT.